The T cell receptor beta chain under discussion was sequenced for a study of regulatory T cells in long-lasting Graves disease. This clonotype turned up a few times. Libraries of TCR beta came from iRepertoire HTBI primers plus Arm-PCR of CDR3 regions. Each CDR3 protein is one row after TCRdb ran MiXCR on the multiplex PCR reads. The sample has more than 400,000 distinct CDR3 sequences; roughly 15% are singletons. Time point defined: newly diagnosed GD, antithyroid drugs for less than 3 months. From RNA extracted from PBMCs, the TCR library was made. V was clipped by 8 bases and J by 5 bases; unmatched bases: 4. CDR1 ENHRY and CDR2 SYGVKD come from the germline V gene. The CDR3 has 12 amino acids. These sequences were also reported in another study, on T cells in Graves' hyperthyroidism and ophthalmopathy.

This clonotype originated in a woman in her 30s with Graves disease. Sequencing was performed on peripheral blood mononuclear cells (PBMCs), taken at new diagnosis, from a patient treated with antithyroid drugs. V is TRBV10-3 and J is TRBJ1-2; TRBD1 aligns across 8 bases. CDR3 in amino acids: CAISDREYGYTF. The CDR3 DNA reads TGTGCCATCTCGGACAGGGAATATGGCTACACCTTC.